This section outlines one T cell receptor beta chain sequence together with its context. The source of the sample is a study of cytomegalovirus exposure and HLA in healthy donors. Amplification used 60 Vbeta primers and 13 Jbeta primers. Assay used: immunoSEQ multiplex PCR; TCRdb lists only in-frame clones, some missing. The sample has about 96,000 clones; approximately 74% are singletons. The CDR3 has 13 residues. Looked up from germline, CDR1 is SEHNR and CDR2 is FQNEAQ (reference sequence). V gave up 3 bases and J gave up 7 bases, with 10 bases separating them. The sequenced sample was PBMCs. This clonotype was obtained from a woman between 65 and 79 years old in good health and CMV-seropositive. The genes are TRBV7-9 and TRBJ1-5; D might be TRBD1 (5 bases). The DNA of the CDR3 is TGTGCCAGCAGCTTGCAGGGCCACCAGCCCCAGCATTTT. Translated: CASSLQGHQPQHF. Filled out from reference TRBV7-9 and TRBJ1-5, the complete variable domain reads DTGVSQNPRHKITKRGQNVTFRCDPISEHNRLYWYRQTLGQGPEFLTYFQNEAQLEKSRLLSDRFSAERPKGSFSTLEIQRTEQGDSAMYLCASSLQGHQPQHFGDGTRLSIL.